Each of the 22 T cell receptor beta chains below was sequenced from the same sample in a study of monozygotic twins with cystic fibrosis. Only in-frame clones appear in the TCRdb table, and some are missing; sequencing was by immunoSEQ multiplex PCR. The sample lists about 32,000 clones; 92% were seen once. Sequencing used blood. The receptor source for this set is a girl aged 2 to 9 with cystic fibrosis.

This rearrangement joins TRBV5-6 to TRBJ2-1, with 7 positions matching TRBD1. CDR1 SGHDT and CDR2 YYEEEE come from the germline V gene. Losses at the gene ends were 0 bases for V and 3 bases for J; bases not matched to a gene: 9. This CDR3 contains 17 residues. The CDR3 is CASSLAEGAYLYNEQFF. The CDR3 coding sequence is TGTGCCAGCAGCTTGGCCGAGGGGGCCTACCTCTACAATGAGCAGTTCTTC. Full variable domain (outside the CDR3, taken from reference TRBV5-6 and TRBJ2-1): DAGVTQSPTHLIKTRGQQVTLRCSPKSGHDTVSWYQQALGQGPQFIFQYYEEEERQRGNFPDRFSGHQFPNYSSELNVNALLLGDSALYLCASSLAEGAYLYNEQFFGPGTRLTVL.

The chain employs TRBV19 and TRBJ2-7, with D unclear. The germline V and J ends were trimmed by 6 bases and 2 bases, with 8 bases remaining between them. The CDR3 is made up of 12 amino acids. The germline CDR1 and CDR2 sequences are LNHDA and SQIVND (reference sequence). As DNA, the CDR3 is TGTGCCAGTAGATCCGAGACCTACGAGCAGTACTTC. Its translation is CASRSETYEQYF.

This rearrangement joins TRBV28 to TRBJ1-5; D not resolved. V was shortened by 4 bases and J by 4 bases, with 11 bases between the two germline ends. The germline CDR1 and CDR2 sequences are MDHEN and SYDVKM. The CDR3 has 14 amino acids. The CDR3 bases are TGTGCCAGCAGTTATAGGAGCCGTAATCAGCCCCAGCATTTT. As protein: CASSYRSRNQPQHF.

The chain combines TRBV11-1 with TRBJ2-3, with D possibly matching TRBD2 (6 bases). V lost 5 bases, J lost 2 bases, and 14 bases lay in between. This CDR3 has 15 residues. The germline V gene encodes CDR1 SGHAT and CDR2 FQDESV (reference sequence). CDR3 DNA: TGTGCCAGCAGCCCCCTTCGGGGACTCACAGATACGCAGTATTTT. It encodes CASSPLRGLTDTQYF.

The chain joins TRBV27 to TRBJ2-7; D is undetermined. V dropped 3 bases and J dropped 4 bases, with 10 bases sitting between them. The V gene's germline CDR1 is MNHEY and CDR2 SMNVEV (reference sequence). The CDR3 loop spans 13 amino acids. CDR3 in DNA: TGTGCCAGCAGTTTGCAGTGGGCTTACGAGCAGTACTTC. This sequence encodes CASSLQWAYEQYF.

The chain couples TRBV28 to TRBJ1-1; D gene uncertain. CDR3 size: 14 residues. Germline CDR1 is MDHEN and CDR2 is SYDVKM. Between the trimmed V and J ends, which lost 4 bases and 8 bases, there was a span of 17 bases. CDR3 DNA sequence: TGTGCCAGCAGTTCGGACCGATGGACGGCAGAAGCTTTCTTT. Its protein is CASSSDRWTAEAFF.

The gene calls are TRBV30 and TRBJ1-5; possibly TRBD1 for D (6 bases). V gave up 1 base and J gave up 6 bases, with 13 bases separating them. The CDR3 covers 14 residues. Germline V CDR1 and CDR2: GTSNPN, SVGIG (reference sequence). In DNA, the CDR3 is TGTGCCTGGAGTGGAAGGGGGTTTGGTCAGCCCCAGCATTTT. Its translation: CAWSGRGFGQPQHF.

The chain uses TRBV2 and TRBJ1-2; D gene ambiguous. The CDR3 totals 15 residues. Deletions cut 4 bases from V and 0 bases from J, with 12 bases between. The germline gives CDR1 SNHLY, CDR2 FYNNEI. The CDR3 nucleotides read TGTGCCAGCAGTGCCGCACCCAGGACTAACTATGGCTACACCTTC. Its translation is CASSAAPRTNYGYTF.

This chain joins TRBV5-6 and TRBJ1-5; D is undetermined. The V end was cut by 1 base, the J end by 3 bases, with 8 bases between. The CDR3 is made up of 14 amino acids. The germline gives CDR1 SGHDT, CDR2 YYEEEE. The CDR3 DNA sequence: TGTGCCAGCAGCTTGCGTGGCTTCAATCAGCCCCAGCATTTT. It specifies CASSLRGFNQPQHF.

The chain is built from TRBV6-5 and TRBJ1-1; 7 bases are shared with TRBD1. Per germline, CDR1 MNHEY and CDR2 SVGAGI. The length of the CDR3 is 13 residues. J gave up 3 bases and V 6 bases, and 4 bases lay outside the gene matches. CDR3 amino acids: CASRRDRDTEAFF. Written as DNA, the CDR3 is TGTGCCAGCAGACGCGACAGGGACACTGAAGCTTTCTTT.

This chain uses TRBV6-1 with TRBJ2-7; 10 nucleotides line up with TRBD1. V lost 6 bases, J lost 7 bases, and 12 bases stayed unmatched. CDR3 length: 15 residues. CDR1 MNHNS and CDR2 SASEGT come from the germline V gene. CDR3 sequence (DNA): TGTGCCAGCAGACTCGGGACAGGGGTGTTCGGGGAGCAGTACTTC. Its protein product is CASRLGTGVFGEQYF.

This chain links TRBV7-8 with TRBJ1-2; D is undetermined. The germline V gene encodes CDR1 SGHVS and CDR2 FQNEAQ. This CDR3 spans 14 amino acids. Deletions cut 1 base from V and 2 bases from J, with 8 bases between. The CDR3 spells CASSLDLGNYGYTF. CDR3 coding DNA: TGTGCCAGCAGCTTAGATCTGGGAAACTATGGCTACACCTTC.

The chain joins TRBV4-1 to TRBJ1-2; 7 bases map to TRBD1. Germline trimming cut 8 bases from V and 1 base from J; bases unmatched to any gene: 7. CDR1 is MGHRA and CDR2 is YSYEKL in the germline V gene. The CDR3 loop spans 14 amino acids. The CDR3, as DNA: TGCGCCAGCGGGAAAAACAGGGGTAACTATGGCTACACCTTC. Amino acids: CASGKNRGNYGYTF.

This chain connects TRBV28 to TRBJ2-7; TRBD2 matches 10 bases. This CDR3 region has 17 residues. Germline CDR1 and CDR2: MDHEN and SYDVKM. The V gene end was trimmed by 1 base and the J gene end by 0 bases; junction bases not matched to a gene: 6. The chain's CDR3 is CASSLSRTSGSSYEQYF. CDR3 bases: TGTGCCAGCAGTTTATCCAGGACTAGCGGCAGCTCCTACGAGCAGTACTTC. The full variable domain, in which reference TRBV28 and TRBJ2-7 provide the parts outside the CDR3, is DVKVTQSSRYLVKRTGEKVFLECVQDMDHENMFWYRQDPGLGLRLIYFSYDVKMKEKGDIPEGYSVSREKKERFSLILESASTNQTSMYLCASSLSRTSGSSYEQYFGPGTRLTVT.

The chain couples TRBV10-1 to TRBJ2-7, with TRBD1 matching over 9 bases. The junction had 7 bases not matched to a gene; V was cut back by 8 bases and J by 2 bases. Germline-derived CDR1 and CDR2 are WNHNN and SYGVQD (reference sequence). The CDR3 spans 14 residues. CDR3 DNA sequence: TGCGCCAGCGGCCAACAGGGGGCGACCTACGAGCAGTACTTC. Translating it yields CASGQQGATYEQYF.

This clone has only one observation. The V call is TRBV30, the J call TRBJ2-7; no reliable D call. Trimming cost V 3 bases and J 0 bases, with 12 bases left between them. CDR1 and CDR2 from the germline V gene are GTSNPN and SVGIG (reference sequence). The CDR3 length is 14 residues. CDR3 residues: CAWRAGFNSYEQYF. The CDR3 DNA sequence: TGTGCCTGGAGGGCTGGATTTAACTCCTACGAGCAGTACTTC.

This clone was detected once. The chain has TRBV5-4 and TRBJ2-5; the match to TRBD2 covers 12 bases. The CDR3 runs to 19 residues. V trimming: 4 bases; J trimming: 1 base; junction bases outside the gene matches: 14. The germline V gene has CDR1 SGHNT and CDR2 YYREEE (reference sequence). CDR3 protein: CASSKGVGRTSGTQETQYF. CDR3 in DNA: TGTGCCAGCAGCAAGGGGGTAGGAAGGACTAGCGGGACCCAAGAGACCCAGTACTTC.

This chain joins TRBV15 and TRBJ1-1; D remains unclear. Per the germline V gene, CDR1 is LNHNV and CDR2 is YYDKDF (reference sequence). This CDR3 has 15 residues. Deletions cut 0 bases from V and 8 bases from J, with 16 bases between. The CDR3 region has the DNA TGTGCCACCAGCAGAGATCAAGGGTTGCGGCGAGAAGCTTTCTTT. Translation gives CATSRDQGLRREAFF.

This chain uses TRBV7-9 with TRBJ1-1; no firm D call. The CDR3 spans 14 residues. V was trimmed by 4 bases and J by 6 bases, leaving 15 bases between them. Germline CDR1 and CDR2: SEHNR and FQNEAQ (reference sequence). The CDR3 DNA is TGTGCCAGCAGCTCCCCGACTGAGTCAGCTGAAGCTTTCTTT. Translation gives CASSSPTESAEAFF.

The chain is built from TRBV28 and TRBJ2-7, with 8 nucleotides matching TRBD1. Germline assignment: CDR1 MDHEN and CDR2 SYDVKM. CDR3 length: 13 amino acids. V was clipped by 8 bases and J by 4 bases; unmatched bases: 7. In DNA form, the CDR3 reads TGTGCCAGCCTTACAGGGGGGCTGTACGAGCAGTACTTC. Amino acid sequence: CASLTGGLYEQYF.

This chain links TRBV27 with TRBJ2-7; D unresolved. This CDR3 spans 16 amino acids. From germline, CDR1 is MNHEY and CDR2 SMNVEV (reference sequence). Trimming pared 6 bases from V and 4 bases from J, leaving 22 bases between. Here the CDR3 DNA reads TGTGCCAGCAGGCCCCCGCAAAAAGTGGGCAAATACGAGCAGTACTTC. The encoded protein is CASRPPQKVGKYEQYF.

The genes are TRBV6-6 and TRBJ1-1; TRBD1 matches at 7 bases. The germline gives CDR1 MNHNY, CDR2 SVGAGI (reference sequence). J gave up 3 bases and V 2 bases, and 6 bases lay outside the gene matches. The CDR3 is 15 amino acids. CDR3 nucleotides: TGTGCCAGCAGTTACGGTCAGGGGGGGGACACTGAAGCTTTCTTT. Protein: CASSYGQGGDTEAFF.